This is a list of T cell receptor beta chains from one sample in a study of blood T cell repertoires in COVID-19. TCRdb's copy holds only in-frame clones and misses some; the assay was immunoSEQ multiplex PCR. The sample gives 250,000 to 300,000 clones, about 88% of which show up once; under 7% is in the top ten. Sequencing input: PBMCs or T cells enriched from blood (not recorded which). The receptors stem from a woman between 45 and 65 years old who had been exposed to COVID-19. The CDR3 runs from the conserved cysteine through the conserved F or W. The D gene is left open where the match is weak. Clone size, where shown, is once, few, many, or a class for clones that have expanded.

- | TRBD1 | TRBJ1-6 | TRBV18 | TGTGCCAGCTCACCAAACACGGGACAGGGGAATTCACCCCTCCACTTT | CASSPNTGQGNSPLHF
- | TRBD1 | TRBJ2-5 | TRBV18 | TGTGCCAGCTCACTCGGGACAGTACAAGAGACCCAGTACTTC | CASSLGTVQETQYF
- | TRBD1 | TRBJ1-3 | TRBV2 | TGTGCCAGTCGGGACAGGGAGGGAGGAAACACCATATATTTT | CASRDREGGNTIYF
- | - | TRBJ2-2 | TRBV19 | TGTGCCAGTAGTATAAGGGCGAGCGGGAACACCGGGGAGCTGTTTTTT | CASSIRASGNTGELFF
- | - | TRBJ1-1 | TRBV19 | TGTGCCAGTAGTATGTCCGAGGGAACTGAAGCTTTCTTT | CASSMSEGTEAFF
- | - | TRBJ1-1 | TRBV7-9 | TGTGCCAGCAGCCCGGGACTCCGAGAAGCTTTCTTT | CASSPGLREAFF
- | TRBD1 | TRBJ2-3 | TRBV6-5 | TGTGCCAGCAGTTACCGGACAGGGGCAGATACGCAGTATTTT | CASSYRTGADTQYF
- | - | TRBJ1-1 | TRBV29-1 | TGCAGCGTTGCGCGAGTGAACACTGAAGCTTTCTTT | CSVARVNTEAFF
few | TRBD1 | TRBJ1-6 | TRBV19 | TGTGCCAGTAGTCCCCGGACAGGGATTTATAATTCACCCCTCCACTTT | CASSPRTGIYNSPLHF
- | TRBD1 | TRBJ1-2 | TRBV4-1 | TGCGCCAGCAGCCAAGCGGACAGGGTTAACTATGGCTACACCTTC | CASSQADRVNYGYTF
- | TRBD2 | TRBJ2-1 | TRBV6-5 | TGTGCCAGCAGCCGACTAGCGGGGGGGCTTGGTGAGCAGTTCTTC | CASSRLAGGLGEQFF
- | - | TRBJ2-7 | TRBV23-1 | TGCGCCAGCAAGGGGGACGGAACCTACGAGCAGTACTTC | CASKGDGTYEQYF
- | - | TRBJ2-3 | TRBV20-1 | TGCAGTGCTACCTCCACAGATACGCAGTATTTT | CSATSTDTQYF
- | - | TRBJ2-2 | TRBV6-4 | TGTGCCAGCCGGGACTCCTCGGACACCGGGGAGCTGTTTTTT | CASRDSSDTGELFF
- | - | TRBJ1-1 | TRBV5-4 | TGTGCCAGCAGCTTGACAGGGAGAATCACTGAAGCTTTCTTT | CASSLTGRITEAFF
- | TRBD2 | TRBJ2-3 | TRBV9 | TGTGCCAGCAGCGTAGTCCCGGGTAGCGGGGGGGCGGATACGCAGTATTTT | CASSVVPGSGGADTQYF
- | - | TRBJ1-6 | TRBV6-5 | TGTGCCAGCAGGGACAGTAATTCACCCCTCCACTTT | CASRDSNSPLHF
- | TRBD1 | TRBJ2-3 | TRBV5-5 | TGTGCCAGCAGCGTGACAGGGGGCACAGATACGCAGTATTTT | CASSVTGGTDTQYF
- | TRBD1 | TRBJ2-2 | TRBV3-1/TRBV3-2 | TGTGCCAGCAGCCCCCGGACAGGAATAGGGACCGGGGAGCTGTTTTTT | CASSPRTGIGTGELFF
- | - | TRBJ2-7 | TRBV6-1 | TGTGCCAGCAGTGAAGGTGGCACCCCCGAGCGGTACTTC | CASSEGGTPERYF
- | TRBD1 | TRBJ2-5 | TRBV9 | TGTGCCAGCAGCGTGCAGGGGGTGTCACAAGAGACCCAGTACTTC | CASSVQGVSQETQYF
once | - | TRBJ2-3 | TRBV5-8 | TGTGCCAGCAGCTTGGCTCCAGGTGAAAGGTCAGATACGCAGTATTTT | CASSLAPGERSDTQYF
- | - | TRBJ1-5 | TRBV4-1 | TGCGCCAGCAGCCAAGAGGGGGCGGGTCAGCCCCAGCATTTT | CASSQEGAGQPQHF
- | TRBD1 | TRBJ2-2 | TRBV6-5 | TGTGCCAGCGGGGACAGCGCGAACACCGGGGAGCTGTTTTTT | CASGDSANTGELFF
- | TRBD1 | TRBJ1-1 | TRBV13 | TGTGCCAGCAGCTTAGAGGGCAGGGGGTTGGGCACTGAAGCTTTCTTT | CASSLEGRGLGTEAFF
- | - | TRBJ1-2 | TRBV11-2 | TGTGCCAGCAGGCAACAGGCCTACGGCGGCTACACCTTC | CASRQQAYGGYTF
- | - | TRBJ2-1 | TRBV10-2 | TGCGCCAGCAGTGAGGTAGCAGCCCTATACAATGAGCAGTTCTTC | CASSEVAALYNEQFF
- | - | TRBJ1-1 | TRBV3-1/TRBV3-2 | TGTGCCAGCAGCCAAGAATGGCCGAACACTGAAGCTTTCTTT | CASSQEWPNTEAFF
- | - | TRBJ1-4 | TRBV18 | TGTGCCAGCTCACTACTGAGCAATGAAAAACTGTTTTTT | CASSLLSNEKLFF
once | - | TRBJ2-3 | TRBV14 | TGTGCCAGCAGCCAAAGGTTGTCAGGGTGGTCAGATACGCAGTATTTT | CASSQRLSGWSDTQYF
- | - | TRBJ1-1 | TRBV28 | TGTGCCAGCAGTACGACAGGTCTAATGAACACTGAAGCTTTCTTT | CASSTTGLMNTEAFF
- | TRBD2 | TRBJ2-1 | TRBV27 | TGTGCCAGCGCCTCTCTTGGTAGCGGGCGCTACAATGAGCAGTTCTTC | CASASLGSGRYNEQFF
once | TRBD1 | TRBJ1-2 | TRBV5-1 | TGCGCCAGCAGCCGGACCCGGACAGGGTCTGGCTATGGCTACACCTTC | CASSRTRTGSGYGYTF